This TCR beta chain was documented in a study of T-cell memory formation after mild COVID-19. Findings and limits, study-wide: SARS-CoV-2 specificity was not confirmed for second-wave clones peaking on day 37. Clones that got smaller from day 15 to 85 had even CD4/CD8, while clones growing later tipped toward CD4+. Pre-infection memory contained some responding clones, which suggested that cross-reactive memory had joined.

Only a few counts were recorded for this clonotype. Its antigen is still unknown. The authors produced TCR alpha and TCR beta cDNA libraries with sample barcodes and UMIs by 5'RACE using constant-segment primers. Using its own MiXCR run on the 5' RACE reads, TCRdb lists one record per CDR3 protein. In the table there are approximately 300,000 distinct CDR3 sequences, around 8% of which are singletons. The receptor was derived from a man in his late teens or twenties who had mild COVID-19 (a few samples of this study predate the infection). Cell type and time point are not known. Input material: PBMCs or a T cell subset sorted from them (not recorded which).

CDR3 sequence: CASSLRSGGDFYTEAFF. CDR3 bases: TGCGCCAGCAGCTTGAGGTCCGGGGGGGATTTTTACACTGAAGCTTTCTTT. The rearrangement uses TRBV5-1 and TRBJ1-1, with TRBD1 as a possible D gene (5 bases). The ends were cut back, 1 base at V and 3 bases at J, with 19 bases in the middle. Per the germline V gene, CDR1 is SGHRS and CDR2 is YFSETQ. There are 17 residues in the CDR3.